Included here is one T cell receptor (beta chain) sequence, with context. The data derive from a study of molecular identifiers for immune sequencing clone quantification. Germline CDR1 reads SGHVS; CDR2 reads FQNEAQ. This CDR3 contains 18 residues. V lost 8 bases, J lost 5 bases, and 20 bases stayed unmatched. TCRdb fed the PCR reads into MiXCR, producing one record per CDR3 protein. The sample records over 600,000 distinct CDR3 sequences, nearly 20% being singletons. Source material: naive CD8+ T cells from blood, with Jurkat cell RNA spiked in. Subset reported: FACS-sorted CD8+CD4-CCR7+CD45RA+ naive T cells. This chain joins TRBV7-8 and TRBJ2-7; TRBD1 matches at 11 bases. The source of this sequence is a human donor in good health. Some libraries in this study had Jurkat cell RNA spiked in. This CDR3 reads CASDRIKPGTGGKDEQYF. The CDR3 nucleotides read TGTGCCAGCGATCGAATAAAACCGGGGACAGGGGGTAAGGACGAGCAGTACTTC. Supplemented by reference TRBV7-8 and TRBJ2-7, the full variable domain reads GAGVSQSPRYKVAKRGQDVALRCDPISGHVSLFWYQQALGQGPEFLTYFQNEAQLDKSGLPSDRFFAERPEGSVSTLKIQRTQQEDSAVYLCASDRIKPGTGGKDEQYFGPGTRLTVT.